The rows below give T cell receptor beta chains drawn from one sample of a study of cytomegalovirus exposure and HLA in healthy donors. Method: immunoSEQ multiplex PCR; TCRdb's copy keeps in-frame clones and lacks some. The sample consists of fewer than 200,000 clones, roughly 80% of them appearing once. What was sequenced was PBMCs. The receptors here all came from a woman younger than 30 in good health and CMV-seronegative. Both conserved end residues are part of each CDR3. The D gene is left open where the match is weak. Size values are once, few and many counts, or a class for expanded clones, and some rows have none.

d_gene,abundance,v_gene,j_gene,len,CDR3nt,CDR3aa
NA,few,TRBV7-9,TRBJ1-1,14,TGTGCCAGCAGCTTAGCGCTCGGGGACACTGAAGCTTTCTTT,CASSLALGDTEAFF
TRBD1,NA,TRBV27,TRBJ1-5,15,TGTGCCAGCAGTTCCGGACAGGAGGGTTTTGGGCCCCAGCATTTT,CASSSGQEGFGPQHF
NA,NA,TRBV2,TRBJ1-1,14,TGTGCCAGCCGGTCATGGGGGCTGGACACTGAAGCTTTCTTT,CASRSWGLDTEAFF
TRBD1,NA,TRBV30,TRBJ1-2,12,TGTGCCTGGAGTGCGACAGGGCCCGGCTACACCTTC,CAWSATGPGYTF
TRBD2,NA,TRBV4-2,TRBJ2-1,17,TGTGCCAGCAGCCCCATCGAAGGACTAGCGGGATGGAATGAGCAGTTCTTC,CASSPIEGLAGWNEQFF
TRBD1,NA,TRBV15,TRBJ2-7,14,TGTGCCACCAGCAGAGCTCAGGGGGCATTTGCGAAGTACTTC,CATSRAQGAFAKYF
NA,once,TRBV13,TRBJ1-3,13,TGTGCCAGCAGTATATCGGGGGAGAACACCATATATTTT,CASSISGENTIYF
NA,once,TRBV5-5,TRBJ1-1,14,TGTGCCAGCAGCTTGGCCCAGGGATTCGCTGAAGCTTTCTTT,CASSLAQGFAEAFF
TRBD2,NA,TRBV5-1,TRBJ2-5,16,TGCGCCAGCAGCAGGGAGGGACTAGCGGGAGCAGAGACCCAGTACTTC,CASSREGLAGAETQYF
NA,NA,TRBV12-5,TRBJ2-3,16,TGTGCTAGTGGTTTGGCGACTATCCAGGTGAAAGATACGCAGTATTTT,CASGLATIQVKDTQYF
NA,once,TRBV7-3,TRBJ2-5,13,TGTGCCAGCAGCTTAATAGGGGCCGAGACCCAGTACTTC,CASSLIGAETQYF
TRBD2,NA,TRBV6-4,TRBJ2-1,16,TGTGCCAGCAGTGCGGGGCTAGCGGGAGGGCCCGATGAGCAGTTCTTC,CASSAGLAGGPDEQFF
TRBD1,NA,TRBV7-8,TRBJ2-5,17,TGTGCCAGCAGCTTAGCGGGGACAGCTAGGGGAACAGAGACCCAGTACTTC,CASSLAGTARGTETQYF
TRBD2,NA,TRBV19,TRBJ2-3,13,TGTGCCTCGAAGCGGGAGGACACAGATACGCAGTATTTT,CASKREDTDTQYF
TRBD2,NA,TRBV11-3,TRBJ2-1,16,TGTGCCAGCAGCTTAAGCGGGAGGCAGGTGATAGATGAGCAGTTCTTC,CASSLSGRQVIDEQFF
NA,NA,TRBV19,TRBJ1-2,15,TGTGCCAGTAGTATTCCACAGGGATCTAACTATGGCTACACCTTC,CASSIPQGSNYGYTF
NA,NA,TRBV5-4,TRBJ1-1,14,TGTGCCAGCAGCCCTAAGACAGGGAACACTGAAGCTTTCTTT,CASSPKTGNTEAFF
NA,once,TRBV10-3,TRBJ1-1,14,TGTGCCATCAATCCCAGGCCGGAGGGCACTGAAGCTTTCTTT,CAINPRPEGTEAFF
NA,NA,TRBV6-1,TRBJ1-5,15,TGTGCCAGCAGACCCGGGATCGAAAGCAATCAGCCCCAGCATTTT,CASRPGIESNQPQHF
TRBD1,NA,TRBV27,TRBJ2-2,15,TGTGCCAGCAGTCCACAGGGGATGAACACCGGGGAGCTGTTTTTT,CASSPQGMNTGELFF
TRBD1,NA,TRBV30,TRBJ1-1,16,TGTGCCTGGAGCTTACAGGGGGCGTTCGGGTACACTGAAGCTTTCTTT,CAWSLQGAFGYTEAFF
NA,NA,TRBV7-2,TRBJ2-2,14,TGTGCCAGCAGCCCGATAGTGAACACCGGGGAGCTGTTTTTT,CASSPIVNTGELFF
TRBD1,NA,TRBV18,TRBJ2-2,16,TGTGCCAGCTCACGGGGGACAGGGGGCCGGACCGGGGAGCTGTTTTTT,CASSRGTGGRTGELFF
NA,NA,TRBV6-5,TRBJ2-2,14,TGTGCCAGCAGTCCCCCAGGGGACACCGGGGAGCTGTTTTTT,CASSPPGDTGELFF
NA,NA,TRBV2,TRBJ1-2,13,TGTGCCAGCAGTGAAGCGTGGGAGTATGGCTACACCTTC,CASSEAWEYGYTF
NA,NA,TRBV4-3,TRBJ2-3,15,TGCGCCAGCAGCCGCGGCGGGCTTAGCACAGATACGCAGTATTTT,CASSRGGLSTDTQYF
NA,once,TRBV11-2,TRBJ1-1,14,TGTGCCAGCAGCTTAGGGGAGGTCCAGCATGAAGCTTTCTTT,CASSLGEVQHEAFF
NA,NA,TRBV7-6,TRBJ2-1,14,TGTGCCAGCAGCTTAGGGAGGACCTACAATGAGCAGTTCTTC,CASSLGRTYNEQFF
NA,once,TRBV29-1,TRBJ2-1,16,TGCAGCGTTGGCGATGTTTCGGGGGATACGTACAATGAGCAGTTCTTC,CSVGDVSGDTYNEQFF
NA,NA,TRBV15,TRBJ1-5,14,TGTGCCACCAGCAGGGAGGGGACCAATCAGCCCCAGCATTTT,CATSREGTNQPQHF
TRBD2,once,TRBV4-2,TRBJ2-1,15,TGTGCCAGCAGCCATCTAGCGGGAGGGCCCAATGAGCAGTTCTTC,CASSHLAGGPNEQFF
TRBD2,NA,TRBV10-3,TRBJ2-7,17,TGTGCCATCAGTGAGTCGGGGTTAGGCGGGAGGGGCGACGAGCAGTACTTC,CAISESGLGGRGDEQYF
NA,few,TRBV2,TRBJ2-2,15,TGTGCCAGCACCCCGAGGACAGTGAACACCGGGGAGCTGTTTTTT,CASTPRTVNTGELFF
TRBD1,few,TRBV6-1,TRBJ1-1,12,TGTGCCAGCAGTACCCCCGGACAGGGCGCTTTCTTT,CASSTPGQGAFF
NA,NA,TRBV5-1,TRBJ2-5,16,TGCGCCAGCAGCTTGCGATACGGGAGAGGGACAGAGACCCAGTACTTC,CASSLRYGRGTETQYF
NA,NA,TRBV20-1,TRBJ2-7,11,TGCAGTGCTGGGTGGAGGGGCGAGCAGTACTTC,CSAGWRGEQYF
NA,NA,TRBV5-5,TRBJ2-5,15,TGTGCCAGCAGCTTCAGTGGTTCGGGGGAAGAGACCCAGTACTTC,CASSFSGSGEETQYF
TRBD1,NA,TRBV7-9,TRBJ1-2,16,TGTGCCAGCAGCTTAGTCAGGCAGGGGGCTCGGTATGGCTACACCTTC,CASSLVRQGARYGYTF
NA,NA,TRBV5-8,TRBJ1-4,14,TGTGCCAGCAGCTCCCCATTGACTAATGAAAAACTGTTTTTT,CASSSPLTNEKLFF
TRBD2,NA,TRBV5-4,TRBJ2-7,14,TGTGCCAGCAGCTCCACCACAACTAGCGGGATTGCGTACTTC,CASSSTTTSGIAYF
NA,NA,TRBV18,TRBJ2-3,12,TGTGCCAGCTCACCCGAGGAAGATACGCAGTATTTT,CASSPEEDTQYF
TRBD2,NA,TRBV4-2,TRBJ2-5,18,TGTGCCAGCAGCCCAAGACTAGCGGGAGGGCATTCGCAAGAGACCCAGTACTTC,CASSPRLAGGHSQETQYF
NA,once,TRBV2,TRBJ1-6,15,TGTGCCAGCACAGCACTACAGGCTCATAATTCACCCCTCCACTTT,CASTALQAHNSPLHF
TRBD2,NA,TRBV27,TRBJ2-7,14,TGTGCCAGCAGTTTATCGTTACGGGGGGGCGAGCAGTACTTC,CASSLSLRGGEQYF
NA,NA,TRBV29-1,TRBJ2-7,13,TGCAGCGTCGAGGGTCTGGCAGGGGACGAGCAGTACTTC,CSVEGLAGDEQYF
NA,NA,TRBV28,TRBJ2-1,14,TGTGCCACTTGTCGGGACATCGCCTACAATGAGCAGTTCTTC,CATCRDIAYNEQFF
NA,NA,TRBV5-1,TRBJ2-3,15,TGCGCCAGCAGTCTTCTAGGCGCGAGCACAGATACGCAGTATTTT,CASSLLGASTDTQYF
NA,NA,TRBV5-7,TRBJ2-7,14,TGTGCCAGCAGCGACGGCGCGACAGCCTACGAGCAGTACTTC,CASSDGATAYEQYF
TRBD2,NA,TRBV19,TRBJ2-3,14,TGTGCCAGTAGTATGGCGGGAGATGGAGATACGCAGTATTTT,CASSMAGDGDTQYF
TRBD2,NA,TRBV6-6,TRBJ2-5,15,TGTGCCAGCAGGGGCATAGCGGGACCGGGGGGGACCCAGTACTTC,CASRGIAGPGGTQYF